This TCR beta chain came from a study of response to subunit inactivated influenza vaccine. TCRdb called the RT-PCR reads again in MiXCR, with one record for every CDR3 protein. Of about 240,000 distinct CDR3 sequences in the sample, 9% to 15% are singletons; the top ten hold about 8%. The sequencing used non-naive T cells sorted from PBMCs, collected about 14 days before vaccination. The receptor was derived from a man between 45 and 60 years old who received an inactivated influenza vaccine.

DNA for the CDR3: TGCGCCAGCAGCCCCGGCGGGACAGGTGTCTACAATGAGCAGTTCTTC. Translating it yields CASSPGGTGVYNEQFF. The chain employs TRBV5-1 and TRBJ2-1, with 8 bases fitting TRBD1. This CDR3 spans 16 amino acids. Germline CDR1 SGHRS, CDR2 YFSETQ. V dropped 4 bases and J dropped 3; count of bases not matched to a gene: 9.